The 20 T cell receptor beta chains given below trace back to one sample, sequenced in a study of T cell changes during pregnancy in multiple sclerosis. Repertoires were generated with immunoSEQ multiplex PCR, while TCRdb's copy carries only in-frame clones and drops some. The data contain 75,000 to 100,000 clones, around 92% of them singletons. Material: peripheral blood, obtained after pregnancy. The receptor set was obtained from a female donor in good health, enrolled as a control in a pregnancy study.

This clone counts as medium-sized. The rearrangement links TRBV6-1 to TRBJ1-1, with D unclear. In germline, CDR1 is MNHNS, CDR2 SASEGT. The CDR3 has 14 residues. Deletions cut 3 bases from V and 2 bases from J, with 10 bases between. The CDR3 DNA reads as TGTGCCAGCAGTGACTGGGAGTTTAACACTGAAGCTTTCTTT. Amino acids: CASSDWEFNTEAFF.

This sequence joins TRBV5-1 and TRBJ2-7; D remains ambiguous. The ends were cut back, 4 bases at V and 3 bases at J, with 20 bases in the middle. CDR1 is SGHRS and CDR2 is YFSETQ in the germline V gene. CDR3 size: 16 residues. In DNA form, the CDR3 reads TGCGCCAGCAGCCCCGGTACGGTCATAACTTTCTACGAGCAGTACTTC. Residues: CASSPGTVITFYEQYF.

This chain uses TRBV5-6 with TRBJ2-1, with 9 bases matching TRBD1. The junction had 10 bases not matched to a gene; V was cut back by 1 base and J by 11 bases. This CDR3 contains 15 residues. CDR1 and CDR2 from the germline V gene are SGHDT and YYEEEE. This CDR3 is CASSLSGDRVEKQFF. The CDR3 DNA is TGTGCCAGCAGCTTGTCTGGGGACAGGGTAGAGAAGCAGTTCTTC.

The gene calls are TRBV11-2 and TRBJ2-3; 9 bases match TRBD2. CDR1 is SGHAT and CDR2 is FQNNGV in the germline V gene. The ends lost 3 bases at V and 10 bases at J; junction bases unmatched: 14. The CDR3 has 16 residues. CDR3 protein: CASSLNSGGHGKAQYF. In nucleotides, the CDR3 is TGTGCCAGCAGCTTGAATAGCGGGGGCCACGGGAAGGCGCAGTATTTT.

The V and J genes are TRBV5-1 and TRBJ2-7, with D maybe TRBD2 (6 bases). Trimming pared 4 bases from V and 7 bases from J, leaving 6 bases between. The CDR3 spans 10 residues. Germline-derived CDR1 and CDR2 are SGHRS and YFSETQ. CDR3 bases: TGCGCCAGCAGCCGGGGGGAGCAGTACTTC. Amino acids: CASSRGEQYF.

The chain is built from TRBV29-1 and TRBJ1-2; 7 positions match TRBD1. The germline V gene encodes CDR1 SQVTM and CDR2 ANQGSEA. The V segment lost 4 bases and the J segment 6 bases; nucleotides outside the gene matches: 11. The length of the CDR3 is 14 residues. The CDR3 nucleotides are TGCAGCGTTGGTAGGGCAGGGGGGAAAAATGGCTACACCTTC. This sequence encodes CSVGRAGGKNGYTF.

This clone has just a few counts. The junction departs from germline at one end; a sequencing error may be responsible. The CDR3 reads CAGGGRELSF. CDR3 nucleotide sequence: TGTGCCGGGGGGGGCAGGGAACTATCATTT. This rearrangement joins TRBV9 to TRBJ1-1; a possible D gene is TRBD1 (6 bases). In germline, CDR1 is SGDLS, CDR2 YYNGEE. The CDR3 runs to 10 residues.

This rearrangement joins TRBV6-1 to TRBJ2-7; the D gene is possibly TRBD1 (7 bases). CDR1 is MNHNS and CDR2 is SASEGT in the germline V gene. V gave up 3 bases and J gave up 5 bases, with 20 bases separating them. This CDR3 is built from 16 residues. As DNA, the CDR3 is TGTGCCAGCAGTGAGGTAAGCGCGACAGGGAGGCACGAGCAGTACTTC. This sequence encodes CASSEVSATGRHEQYF.

The J gene is TRBJ1-1, the V gene TRBV6-5; unclear D gene. Per the germline V gene, CDR1 is MNHEY and CDR2 is SVGAGI. Trimming stripped 4 bases from V and 6 bases from J, with 9 bases between. The CDR3 contains 12 residues. This CDR3 reads CASSSDMPEAFF. CDR3 bases: TGTGCCAGCAGTTCTGACATGCCTGAAGCTTTCTTT.

The rearrangement links TRBV7-3 to TRBJ2-3; 8 bases map to TRBD1. The germline CDR1 and CDR2 sequences are SGHTA and FQGTGA. V shed 5 bases, J shed 4 bases, and the junction held 11 bases outside the gene matches. The CDR3 totals 16 residues. DNA for the CDR3: TGTGCCAGCAGCCATAATACCGACAGGGGCCCAGATACGCAGTATTTT. Translated: CASSHNTDRGPDTQYF. The full variable domain, in which reference TRBV7-3 and TRBJ2-3 provide the parts outside the CDR3, is GAGVSQTPSNKVTEKGKYVELRCDPISGHTALYWYRQSLGQGPEFLIYFQGTGAADDSGLPNDRFFAVRPEGSVSTLKIQRTERGDSAVYLCASSHNTDRGPDTQYFGPGTRLTVL.

J is TRBJ1-3 and V is TRBV6-1; possible D gene TRBD1, 5 bases. The ends were cut back, 6 bases at V and 4 bases at J, with 13 bases in the middle. The CDR3 is 14 amino acids. CDR1 is MNHNS and CDR2 is SASEGT in the germline V gene. The DNA for the CDR3 is TGTGCCAGCAGACGGGGGACGGAAGGAAACACCATATATTTT. Amino acids: CASRRGTEGNTIYF.

The rearrangement links TRBV5-6 to TRBJ2-3; perhaps TRBD2 as D (5 bases). The CDR3 length is 15 residues. Trimming stripped 3 bases from V and 0 bases from J, with 11 bases between. Germline loops: CDR1 SGHDT, CDR2 YYEEEE. DNA for the CDR3: TGTGCCAGCAGCTGGGTCGGAGGAAGCACAGATACGCAGTATTTT. Its translation: CASSWVGGSTDTQYF.

The V call is TRBV5-4, the J call TRBJ2-3; the D gene is possibly TRBD1 (6 bases). The V end was cut by 1 base, the J end by 1 base, with 13 bases between. The V gene's germline CDR1 is SGHNT and CDR2 YYREEE (reference sequence). CDR3 length: 16 residues. The CDR3: CASSLKQGERTDTQYF. CDR3 nucleotides: TGTGCCAGCAGCTTGAAACAGGGAGAACGCACAGATACGCAGTATTTT. Complete variable domain (other parts from reference TRBV5-4 and TRBJ2-3): ETGVTQSPTHLIKTRGQQVTLRCSSQSGHNTVSWYQQALGQGPQFIFQYYREEENGRGNFPPRFSGLQFPNYSSELNVNALELDDSALYLCASSLKQGERTDTQYFGPGTRLTVL.

The genes are TRBV4-1 and TRBJ2-1; 10 nucleotides align to TRBD2. V dropped 1 base and J dropped 3; count of bases not matched to a gene: 3. The CDR3 loop spans 16 amino acids. The germline V gene has CDR1 MGHRA and CDR2 YSYEKL. CDR3 loop: CASSQVGLADYNEQFF. CDR3 nucleotides: TGCGCCAGCAGCCAAGTTGGACTAGCGGACTACAATGAGCAGTTCTTC.

J is TRBJ1-1 and V is TRBV7-6, with D perhaps TRBD1 (6 bases). Looked up from germline, CDR1 is SGHVS and CDR2 is FNYEAQ. The CDR3 contains 16 residues. The V and J ends lost 1 base and 11 bases respectively, with 23 bases between them. For the CDR3, the DNA is TGTGCCAGCAGCTTAGAGTTGGGGGCCGCTGGGCTCCGGGCTTTCTTT. Protein sequence: CASSLELGAAGLRAFF.

V and J are TRBV5-6 and TRBJ2-7; TRBD1 aligns across 7 bases. Germline CDR1 SGHDT, CDR2 YYEEEE. The V segment lost 0 bases and the J segment 11 bases; nucleotides outside the gene matches: 2. The CDR3 spans 11 residues. CDR3 protein: CASSLDTGEYF. The CDR3 DNA follows: TGTGCCAGCAGCTTGGATACAGGGGAGTACTTC. Supplemented by reference TRBV5-6 and TRBJ2-7, the full variable domain reads DAGVTQSPTHLIKTRGQQVTLRCSPKSGHDTVSWYQQALGQGPQFIFQYYEEEERQRGNFPDRFSGHQFPNYSSELNVNALLLGDSALYLCASSLDTGEYFGPGTRLTVT.

The chain uses TRBV14 and TRBJ2-3; no reliable D call. The CDR3 is 17 amino acids. Trimming stripped 3 bases from V and 0 bases from J, with 16 bases between. Per the germline V gene, CDR1 is SGHDN and CDR2 is FVKESK. CDR3 amino acids: CASSQFPGSASTDTQYF. The CDR3 DNA reads TGTGCCAGCAGCCAGTTCCCCGGGTCCGCTAGCACAGATACGCAGTATTTT. Variable domain in full (rest from reference TRBV14 and TRBJ2-3): EAGVTQFPSHSVIEKGQTVTLRCDPISGHDNLYWYRRVMGKEIKFLLHFVKESKQDESGMPNNRFLAERTGGTYSTLKVQPAELEDSGVYFCASSQFPGSASTDTQYFGPGTRLTVL.

This chain connects TRBV6-1 to TRBJ1-3, with 7 bases fitting TRBD1. Looked up from germline, CDR1 is MNHNS and CDR2 is SASEGT. The CDR3 loop spans 15 amino acids. V shed 8 bases and J 4 bases; nucleotides not matched to a gene: 11. The CDR3 loop reads CASVKTTGKGNTIYF. CDR3 nucleotides: TGTGCCAGCGTAAAAACGACAGGGAAAGGAAACACCATATATTTT.

This chain connects TRBV5-1 to TRBJ2-1, with TRBD2 identical over 8 bases. This CDR3 has 16 residues. The V and J ends lost 4 bases and 4 bases, in that order; junction bases with no gene match: 10. Germline V gene sequence: CDR1 SGHRS, CDR2 YFSETQ. Here the CDR3 DNA reads TGCGCCAGCAGCCCCAGCGTGGTAGCGGGGTACAATGAGCAGTTCTTC. Translated: CASSPSVVAGYNEQFF.

The chain employs TRBV7-3 and TRBJ2-3; possibly TRBD2 for D (5 bases). The CDR3 spans 17 residues. Trimming cost V 5 bases and J 1 base, with 19 bases left between them. Germline V gives CDR1 SGHTA, CDR2 FQGTGA. CDR3 region: CASSRSTSLFGTDTQYF. Written as DNA, the CDR3 is TGTGCCAGCAGCCGCTCCACTAGTTTGTTCGGCACAGATACGCAGTATTTT.